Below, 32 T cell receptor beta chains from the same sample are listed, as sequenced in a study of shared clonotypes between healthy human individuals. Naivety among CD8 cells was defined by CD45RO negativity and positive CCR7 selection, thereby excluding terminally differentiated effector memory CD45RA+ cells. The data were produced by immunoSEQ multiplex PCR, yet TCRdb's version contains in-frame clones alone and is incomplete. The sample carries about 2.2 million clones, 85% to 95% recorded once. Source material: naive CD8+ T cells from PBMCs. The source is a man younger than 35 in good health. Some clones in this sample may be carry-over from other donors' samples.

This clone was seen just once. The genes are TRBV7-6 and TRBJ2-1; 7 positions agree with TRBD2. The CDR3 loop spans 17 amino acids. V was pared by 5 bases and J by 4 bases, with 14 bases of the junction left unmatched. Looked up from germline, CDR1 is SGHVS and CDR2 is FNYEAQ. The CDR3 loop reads CASSPSSGGSSYNEQFF. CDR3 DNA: TGTGCCAGCAGCCCCTCGAGCGGCGGGAGCTCGTACAATGAGCAGTTCTTC. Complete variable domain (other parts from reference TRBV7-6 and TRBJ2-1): GAGVSQSPRYKVTKRGQDVALRCDPISGHVSLYWYRQALGQGPEFLTYFNYEAQQDKSGLPNDRFSAERPEGSISTLTIQRTEQRDSAMYRCASSPSSGGSSYNEQFFGPGTRLTVL.

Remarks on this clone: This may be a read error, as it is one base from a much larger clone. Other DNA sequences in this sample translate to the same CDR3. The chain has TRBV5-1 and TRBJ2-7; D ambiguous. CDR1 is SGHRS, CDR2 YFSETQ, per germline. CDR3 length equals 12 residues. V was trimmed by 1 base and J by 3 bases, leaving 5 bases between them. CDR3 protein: CASSLNSYEQYF. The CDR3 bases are TGCGCCAGCAGCTTGAACAGCTACGAGCAGTACTTC.

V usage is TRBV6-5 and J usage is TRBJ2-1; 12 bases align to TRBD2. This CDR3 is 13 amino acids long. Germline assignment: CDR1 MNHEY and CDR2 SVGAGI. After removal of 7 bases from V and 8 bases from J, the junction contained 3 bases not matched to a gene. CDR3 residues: CASMLAGGDEQFF. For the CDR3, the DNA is TGTGCCAGCATGCTAGCGGGGGGGGATGAGCAGTTCTTC.

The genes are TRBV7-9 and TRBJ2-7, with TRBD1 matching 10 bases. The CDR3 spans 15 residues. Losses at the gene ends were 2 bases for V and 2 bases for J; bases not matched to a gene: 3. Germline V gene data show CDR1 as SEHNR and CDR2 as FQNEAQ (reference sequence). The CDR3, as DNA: TGTGCCAGCAGCTTATTCGGACAGGGGGCCTACGAGCAGTACTTC. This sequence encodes CASSLFGQGAYEQYF.

Here the CDR3 DNA reads TGTGCCAGTAGTTCCCCGACAGGGATCACAGATACGCAGTATTTT. This codes for CASSSPTGITDTQYF. The chain combines TRBV19 with TRBJ2-3; 7 bases map to TRBD1. CDR1 is LNHDA and CDR2 is SQIVND in the germline V gene (reference sequence). Trimming cost V 5 bases and J 2 bases; bases outside gene matches: 7. CDR3 length: 15 amino acids.

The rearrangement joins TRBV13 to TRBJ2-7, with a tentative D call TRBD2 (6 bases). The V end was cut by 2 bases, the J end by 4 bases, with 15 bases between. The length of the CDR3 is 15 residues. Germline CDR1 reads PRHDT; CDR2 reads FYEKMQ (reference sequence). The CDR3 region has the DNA TGTGCCAGCAGCTTAAACGGGAGAGCCCCATACGAGCAGTACTTC. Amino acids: CASSLNGRAPYEQYF.

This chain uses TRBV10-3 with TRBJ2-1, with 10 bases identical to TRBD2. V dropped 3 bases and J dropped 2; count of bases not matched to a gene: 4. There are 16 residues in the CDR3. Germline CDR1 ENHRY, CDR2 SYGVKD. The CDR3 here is CAISDPLAGAYNEQFF. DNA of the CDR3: TGTGCCATCAGTGACCCCCTAGCGGGAGCCTACAATGAGCAGTTCTTC.

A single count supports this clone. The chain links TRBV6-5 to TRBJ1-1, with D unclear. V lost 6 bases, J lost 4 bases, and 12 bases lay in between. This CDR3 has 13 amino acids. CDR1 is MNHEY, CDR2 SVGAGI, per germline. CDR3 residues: CASRFPGPTEAFF. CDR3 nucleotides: TGTGCCAGCAGATTCCCAGGTCCCACTGAAGCTTTCTTT.

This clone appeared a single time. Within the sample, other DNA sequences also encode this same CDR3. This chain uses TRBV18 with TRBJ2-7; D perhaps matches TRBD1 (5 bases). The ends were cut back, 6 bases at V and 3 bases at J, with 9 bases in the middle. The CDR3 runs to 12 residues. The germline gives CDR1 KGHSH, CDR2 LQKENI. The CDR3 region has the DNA TGTGCCAGCTCTCTTGACAGCTACGAGCAGTACTTC. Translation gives CASSLDSYEQYF.

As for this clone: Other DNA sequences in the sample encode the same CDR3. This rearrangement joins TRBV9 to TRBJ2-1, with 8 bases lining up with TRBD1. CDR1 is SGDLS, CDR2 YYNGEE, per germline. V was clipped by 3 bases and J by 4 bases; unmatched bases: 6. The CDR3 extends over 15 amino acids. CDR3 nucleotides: TGTGCCAGCAGCGCAGGACAGGGACCTTACAATGAGCAGTTCTTC. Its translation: CASSAGQGPYNEQFF.

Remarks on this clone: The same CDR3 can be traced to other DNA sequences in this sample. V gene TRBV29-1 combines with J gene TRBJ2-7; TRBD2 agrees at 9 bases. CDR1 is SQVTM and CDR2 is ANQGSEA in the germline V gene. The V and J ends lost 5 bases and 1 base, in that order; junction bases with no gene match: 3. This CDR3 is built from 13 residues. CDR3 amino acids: CSVRAGGSYEQYF. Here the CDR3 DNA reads TGCAGCGTTAGGGCGGGAGGGTCCTACGAGCAGTACTTC.

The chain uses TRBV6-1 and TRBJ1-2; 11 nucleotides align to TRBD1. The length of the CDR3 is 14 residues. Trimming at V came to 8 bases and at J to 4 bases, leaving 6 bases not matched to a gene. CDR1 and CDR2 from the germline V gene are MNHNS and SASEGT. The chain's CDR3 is CASGRDRGIYGYTF. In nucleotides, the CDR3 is TGTGCCAGCGGACGGGACAGGGGGATCTATGGCTACACCTTC.

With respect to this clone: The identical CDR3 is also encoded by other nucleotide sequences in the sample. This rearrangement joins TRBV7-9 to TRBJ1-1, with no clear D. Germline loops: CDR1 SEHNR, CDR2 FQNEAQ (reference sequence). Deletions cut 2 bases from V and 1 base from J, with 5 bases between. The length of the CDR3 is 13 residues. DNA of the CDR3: TGTGCCAGCAGCTTACCAGGGAACACTGAAGCTTTCTTT. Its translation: CASSLPGNTEAFF.

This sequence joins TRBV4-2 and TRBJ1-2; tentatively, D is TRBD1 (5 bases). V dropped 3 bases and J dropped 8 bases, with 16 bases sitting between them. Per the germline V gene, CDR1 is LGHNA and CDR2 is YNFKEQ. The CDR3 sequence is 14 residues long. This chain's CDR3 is CASSQDWGGTGYTF. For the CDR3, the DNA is TGTGCCAGCAGCCAGGATTGGGGCGGTACAGGCTACACCTTC.

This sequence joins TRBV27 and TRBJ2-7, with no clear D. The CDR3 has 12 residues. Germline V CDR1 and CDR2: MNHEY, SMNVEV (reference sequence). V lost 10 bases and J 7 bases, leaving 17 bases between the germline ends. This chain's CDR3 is CATTIHPPEQYF. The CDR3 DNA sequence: TGTGCCACAACTATCCACCCCCCGGAGCAGTACTTC.

This chain's CDR3 is CASSLLTAYAPSYEQYF. The CDR3 bases are TGTGCCAGCAGTTTGCTTACTGCTTATGCACCCTCCTACGAGCAGTACTTC. The rearrangement joins TRBV28 to TRBJ2-7; D gene unclear. Germline V gene data show CDR1 as MDHEN and CDR2 as SYDVKM. The ends were cut back, 3 bases at V and 0 bases at J, with 18 bases in the middle. The CDR3 loop spans 17 amino acids.

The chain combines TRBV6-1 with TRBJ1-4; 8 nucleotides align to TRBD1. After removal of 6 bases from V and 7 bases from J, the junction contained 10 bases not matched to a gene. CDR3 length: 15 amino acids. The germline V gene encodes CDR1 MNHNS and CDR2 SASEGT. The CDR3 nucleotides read TGTGCCAGCAGGTTGCGGACAGGGCCCGTTGAAAAACTGTTTTTT. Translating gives CASRLRTGPVEKLFF.

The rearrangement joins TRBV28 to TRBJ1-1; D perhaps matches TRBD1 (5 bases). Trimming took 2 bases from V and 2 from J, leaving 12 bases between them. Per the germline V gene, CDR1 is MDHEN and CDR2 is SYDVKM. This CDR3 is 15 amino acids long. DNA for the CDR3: TGTGCCAGCAGTTTAACGGGGGAACTTAACACTGAAGCTTTCTTT. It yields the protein CASSLTGELNTEAFF.

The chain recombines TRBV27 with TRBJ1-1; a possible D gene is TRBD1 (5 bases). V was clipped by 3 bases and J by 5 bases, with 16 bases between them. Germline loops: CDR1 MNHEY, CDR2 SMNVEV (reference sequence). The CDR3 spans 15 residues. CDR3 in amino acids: CASSFSPGLTTEAFF. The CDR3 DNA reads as TGTGCCAGCAGTTTTTCGCCGGGGCTGACGACTGAAGCTTTCTTT.

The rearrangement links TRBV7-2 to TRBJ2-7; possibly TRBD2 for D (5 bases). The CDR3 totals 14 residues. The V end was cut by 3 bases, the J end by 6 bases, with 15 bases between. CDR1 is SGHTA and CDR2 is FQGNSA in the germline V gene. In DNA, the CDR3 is TGTGCCAGCAGCTTTGGTGGGAGTATGAGCGAGCAGTACTTC. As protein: CASSFGGSMSEQYF.

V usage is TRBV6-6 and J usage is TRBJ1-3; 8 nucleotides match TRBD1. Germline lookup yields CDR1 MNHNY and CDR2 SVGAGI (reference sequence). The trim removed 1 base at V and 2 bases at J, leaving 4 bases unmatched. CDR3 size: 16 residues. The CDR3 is CASSYLNRGAGNTIYF. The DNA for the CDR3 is TGTGCCAGCAGTTACTTAAACAGGGGGGCTGGAAACACCATATATTTT.

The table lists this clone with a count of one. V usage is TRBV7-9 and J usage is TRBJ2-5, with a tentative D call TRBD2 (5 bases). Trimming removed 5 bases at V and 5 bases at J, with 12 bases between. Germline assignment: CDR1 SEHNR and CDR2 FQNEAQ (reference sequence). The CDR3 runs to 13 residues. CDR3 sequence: CASSVGGWETQYF. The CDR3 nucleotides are TGTGCCAGCAGCGTCGGAGGTTGGGAGACCCAGTACTTC.

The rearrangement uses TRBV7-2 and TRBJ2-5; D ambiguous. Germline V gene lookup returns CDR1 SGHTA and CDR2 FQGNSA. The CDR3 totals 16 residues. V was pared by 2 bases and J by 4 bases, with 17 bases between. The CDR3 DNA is TGTGCCAGCAGCTTACTTCGACCTTCAAGGGTAGAGACCCAGTACTTC. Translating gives CASSLLRPSRVETQYF.

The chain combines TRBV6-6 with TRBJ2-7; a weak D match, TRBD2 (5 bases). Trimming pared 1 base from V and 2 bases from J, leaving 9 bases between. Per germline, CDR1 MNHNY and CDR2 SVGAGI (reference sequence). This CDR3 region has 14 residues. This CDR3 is CASSYYGNTYEQYF. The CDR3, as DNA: TGTGCCAGCAGTTACTACGGGAACACCTACGAGCAGTACTTC.

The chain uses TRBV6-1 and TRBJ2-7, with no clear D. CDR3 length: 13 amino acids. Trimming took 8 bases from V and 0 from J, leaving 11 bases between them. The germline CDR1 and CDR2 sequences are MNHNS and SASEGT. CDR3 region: CASGQTLSYEQYF. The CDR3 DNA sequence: TGTGCCAGCGGGCAGACCCTCTCCTACGAGCAGTACTTC.

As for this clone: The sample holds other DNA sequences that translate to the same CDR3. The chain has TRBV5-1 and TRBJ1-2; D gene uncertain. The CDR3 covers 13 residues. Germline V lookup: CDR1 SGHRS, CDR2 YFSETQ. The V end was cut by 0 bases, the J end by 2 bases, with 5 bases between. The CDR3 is CASSLGGNYGYTF. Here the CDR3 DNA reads TGCGCCAGCAGCTTGGGGGGAAACTATGGCTACACCTTC.

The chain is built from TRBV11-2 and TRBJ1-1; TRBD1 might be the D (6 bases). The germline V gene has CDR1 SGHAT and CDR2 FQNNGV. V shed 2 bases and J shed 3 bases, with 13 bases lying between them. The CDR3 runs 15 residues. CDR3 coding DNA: TGTGCCAGCAGCTTATCAGGGGTGGGATACACTGAAGCTTTCTTT. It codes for CASSLSGVGYTEAFF.

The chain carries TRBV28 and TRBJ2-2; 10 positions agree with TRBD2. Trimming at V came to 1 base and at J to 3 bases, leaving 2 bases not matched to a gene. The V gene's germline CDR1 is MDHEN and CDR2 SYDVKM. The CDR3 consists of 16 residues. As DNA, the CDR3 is TGTGCCAGCAGTTTATCCGGGACTAGCGACACCGGGGAGCTGTTTTTT. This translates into CASSLSGTSDTGELFF.

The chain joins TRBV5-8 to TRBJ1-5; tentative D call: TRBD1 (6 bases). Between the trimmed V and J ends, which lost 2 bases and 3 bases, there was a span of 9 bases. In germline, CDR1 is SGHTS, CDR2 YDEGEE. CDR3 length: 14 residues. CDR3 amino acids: CASSFGGANQPQHF. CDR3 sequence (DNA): TGTGCCAGCAGCTTCGGGGGGGCCAATCAGCCCCAGCATTTT.

The CDR3 sequence is CASSFYAAGPSTDTQYF. CDR3 bases: TGTGCCAGCAGTTTCTATGCGGCGGGGCCCTCCACAGATACGCAGTATTTT. This chain joins TRBV27 and TRBJ2-3; D is possibly TRBD2 (6 bases). The germline V gene has CDR1 MNHEY and CDR2 SMNVEV (reference sequence). This CDR3 region has 17 residues. Trimming took 3 bases from V and 2 from J, leaving 18 bases between them.

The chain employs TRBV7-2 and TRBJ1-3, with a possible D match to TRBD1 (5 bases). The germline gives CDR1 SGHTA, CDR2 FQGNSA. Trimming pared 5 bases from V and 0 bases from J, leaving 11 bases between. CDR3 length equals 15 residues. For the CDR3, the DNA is TGTGCCAGCAGCCGAAACAGGATCTCTGGAAACACCATATATTTT. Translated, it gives CASSRNRISGNTIYF.

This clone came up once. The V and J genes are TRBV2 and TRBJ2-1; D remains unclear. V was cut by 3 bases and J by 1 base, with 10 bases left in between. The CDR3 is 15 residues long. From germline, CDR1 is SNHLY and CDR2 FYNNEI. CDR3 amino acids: CASSENPRSYNEQFF. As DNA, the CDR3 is TGTGCCAGCAGTGAGAACCCTCGATCCTACAATGAGCAGTTCTTC.